This T cell receptor beta chain emerged from a study of blood T cell repertoires in COVID-19. Study in general: Samples representing acute and convalescent COVID-19 were sourced from the United States, Italy and Spain.

Germline-derived CDR1 and CDR2 are SGDLS and YYNGEE. The CDR3 loop spans 15 amino acids. The V and J ends lost 0 bases and 0 bases respectively, with 4 bases between them. The study drew participants aged about 18 to 89 years from under 30 US areas. Clinical histories supplied by participants themselves formed the basis of cohort assignment. The sample holds one count of this clone. The sample carries other DNA sequences with the same CDR3. How the authors handled the data: Estimates of nucleated cell counts were drawn from the amplification of reference gene primers. Assay: immunoSEQ multiplex PCR; the TCRdb copy retains only in-frame clones and omits some. That table gives V, J and clone size, and the DNA gave D and trimming. The data hold around 250,000 clones, with 70% to 90% observed a single time.

The receptor was derived from a woman in her 50s with acute COVID-19. The V call is TRBV9, the J call TRBJ1-6; D unclear. Sequencing was performed on PBMCs or T cells enriched from blood (not recorded which). CDR3 in DNA: TGTGCCAGCAGCGTAGACAGCTCCTATAATTCACCCCTCCACTTT. Amino acids: CASSVDSSYNSPLHF.